The clone carrying this T cell receptor (beta chain) has just a few counts. Its target is not known. At one of its ends the junction is not consistent with the germline gene, which may arise from a read error. Distinct nucleotide sequences in the sample also encode this CDR3. PCR employed 60 Vbeta and 13 Jbeta primers. TCRdb's table, derived via immunoSEQ multiplex PCR, lists solely in-frame clones and lacks some. The sample lists under 200,000 clones, roughly 82% seen once, with around 6% in the top ten. The donors gave bone marrow, and they were healthy. The entry originates in a study of cytomegalovirus exposure and HLA in healthy donors. Study-level results: Links to common viral pathogens appeared, in a later analysis, for several of the most significant clusters. The authors enumerated 150 to 200 TCR beta chains as linked to cytomegalovirus. There were some V segments, including TRBV6-2 and TRBV6-3, excluded as indistinguishable.

The germline CDR1 and CDR2 sequences are MGHRA and YSYEKL. The CDR3 runs to 12 residues. Sequencing was done on a sample of PBMCs. This TCR came from a man in his fifties or sixties in good health and CMV-seropositive. V is TRBV4-1 and J is TRBJ2-7, with unresolved D. DNA for the CDR3: TGTGCCAGCAGCCGCACACCCTACGAGCAGTACTTC. It codes for CASSRTPYEQYF.